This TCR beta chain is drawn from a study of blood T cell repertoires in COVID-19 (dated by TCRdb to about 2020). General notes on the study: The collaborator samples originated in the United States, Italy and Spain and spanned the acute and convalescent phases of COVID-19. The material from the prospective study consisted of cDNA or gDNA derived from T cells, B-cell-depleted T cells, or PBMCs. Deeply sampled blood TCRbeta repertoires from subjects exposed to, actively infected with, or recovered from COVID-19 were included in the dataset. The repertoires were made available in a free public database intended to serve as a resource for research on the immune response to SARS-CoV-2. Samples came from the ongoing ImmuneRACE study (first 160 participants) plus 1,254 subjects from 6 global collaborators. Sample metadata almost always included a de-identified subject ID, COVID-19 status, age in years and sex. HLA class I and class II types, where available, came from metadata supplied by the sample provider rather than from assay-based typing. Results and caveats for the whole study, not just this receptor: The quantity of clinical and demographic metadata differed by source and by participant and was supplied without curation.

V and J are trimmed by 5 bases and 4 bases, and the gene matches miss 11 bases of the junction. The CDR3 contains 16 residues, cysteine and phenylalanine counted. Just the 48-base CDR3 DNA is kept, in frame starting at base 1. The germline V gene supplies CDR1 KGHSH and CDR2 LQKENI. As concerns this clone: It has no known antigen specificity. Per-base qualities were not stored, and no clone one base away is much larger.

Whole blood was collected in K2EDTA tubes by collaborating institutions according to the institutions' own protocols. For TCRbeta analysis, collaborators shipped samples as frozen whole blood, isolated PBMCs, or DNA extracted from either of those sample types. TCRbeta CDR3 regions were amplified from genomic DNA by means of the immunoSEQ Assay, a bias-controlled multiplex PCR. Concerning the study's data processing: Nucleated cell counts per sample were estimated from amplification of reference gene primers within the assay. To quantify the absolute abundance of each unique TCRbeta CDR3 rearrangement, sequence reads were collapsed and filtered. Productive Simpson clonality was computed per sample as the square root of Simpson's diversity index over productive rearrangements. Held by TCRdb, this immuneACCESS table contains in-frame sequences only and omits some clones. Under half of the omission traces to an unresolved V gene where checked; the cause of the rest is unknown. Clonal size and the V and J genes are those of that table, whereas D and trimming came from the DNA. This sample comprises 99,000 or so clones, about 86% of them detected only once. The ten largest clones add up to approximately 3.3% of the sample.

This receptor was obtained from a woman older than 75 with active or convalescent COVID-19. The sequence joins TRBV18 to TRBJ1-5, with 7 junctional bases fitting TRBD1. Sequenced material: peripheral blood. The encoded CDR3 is CASSTGQVGLNQPQHF. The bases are TGTGCCAGCTCAACTGGACAGGTAGGGTTGAATCAGCCCCAGCATTTT.